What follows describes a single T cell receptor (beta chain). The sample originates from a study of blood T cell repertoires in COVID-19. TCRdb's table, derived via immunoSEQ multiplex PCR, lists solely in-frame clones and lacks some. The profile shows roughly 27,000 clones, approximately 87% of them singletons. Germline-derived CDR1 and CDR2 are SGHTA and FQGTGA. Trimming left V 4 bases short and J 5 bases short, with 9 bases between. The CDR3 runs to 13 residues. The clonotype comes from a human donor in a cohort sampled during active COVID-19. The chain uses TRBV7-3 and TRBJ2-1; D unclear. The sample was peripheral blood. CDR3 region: CASSSDIDNEQFF. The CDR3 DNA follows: TGTGCCAGCAGCTCTGACATAGACAATGAGCAGTTCTTC.